The entry below describes one T cell receptor beta chain. Its antigen remains unidentified. The data stem from a study of cytomegalovirus exposure and HLA in healthy donors. The PCR contained 60 Vbeta and 13 Jbeta primers. Sequenced by immunoSEQ multiplex PCR; TCRdb stores in-frame clones only, minus some. This table holds about 130,000 clones, around four fifths found once. V was pared by 3 bases and J by 2 bases, with 13 bases between. The germline gives CDR1 LNHDA, CDR2 SQIVND (reference sequence). CDR3 length: 15 amino acids. Study conclusions and caveats: Beyond CMV serostatus, there was no information to go on about immune exposure. Reported results showed that the classifier diagnosed cytomegalovirus status with high specificity and sensitivity.

The sample taken for sequencing was PBMCs. The sequence came from a boy between 2 and 15 years old in good health and CMV-seronegative. The J gene is TRBJ1-1, the V gene TRBV19; a weak D match, TRBD1 (5 bases). For the CDR3, the DNA is TGTGCCAGTAGTATTTGGGCGGGGCTTAACACTGAAGCTTTCTTT. Residues: CASSIWAGLNTEAFF.